A single sample gave rise to the 26 T cell receptor beta chains below, sequenced in a study of response to subunit inactivated influenza vaccine. One entry per CDR3 protein, called by TCRdb with MiXCR from the RT-PCR reads. Of approximately 530,000 distinct CDR3 sequences in the sample, 7.5% to 8.5% are singletons; the top ten hold 10% to 15%. The specimen was PBMCs from blood, collected around 25 months after vaccination. The receptors originated from a man aged 45-69 years who received an inactivated influenza vaccine.

CDR3 nucleotides: TGCAGCGTTGAGTCGTTCTCGAGCACTGAAGCTTTCTTT. It encodes CSVESFSSTEAFF. The gene calls are TRBV29-1 and TRBJ1-1; D is unclear. Germline V gene sequence: CDR1 SQVTM, CDR2 ANQGSEA. Trimming took off 3 bases at V and 4 bases at J, with 12 bases between the two ends. This CDR3 is 13 amino acids long.

This clonotype was counted ten times or more. V is TRBV28 and J is TRBJ1-5, with a possible D match to TRBD1 (6 bases). V gave up 6 bases and J gave up 4 bases, with 16 bases separating them. Germline CDR1 is MDHEN and CDR2 is SYDVKM. This CDR3 contains 15 residues. The CDR3 loop reads CASSREGVENQPQHF. The CDR3 DNA sequence: TGTGCCAGCAGCCGCGAGGGGGTAGAAAATCAGCCCCAGCATTTT.

V and J are TRBV29-1 and TRBJ1-2; D perhaps matches TRBD1 (6 bases). V was cut by 6 bases and J by 5 bases, with 19 bases left in between. Germline CDR1 and CDR2: SQVTM and ANQGSEA. The CDR3 is made up of 14 amino acids. The CDR3 bases are TGCAGCGTCCTCTTAATTGGGGGCGGGTATGGCTACACCTTC. This sequence encodes CSVLLIGGGYGYTF.

In this sample, this clonotype turned up many times. The J gene is TRBJ2-5, the V gene TRBV7-2; a possible D gene is TRBD2 (5 bases). This CDR3 has 13 residues. Germline CDR1 SGHTA, CDR2 FQGNSA. The ends were cut back, 5 bases at V and 1 base at J, with 8 bases in the middle. CDR3 sequence reads: CASSRGSQETQYF. CDR3 bases: TGTGCCAGCAGCCGAGGGTCCCAAGAGACCCAGTACTTC.

This clonotype has a handful of counts. The chain joins TRBV10-3 to TRBJ1-2; D unresolved. CDR1 is ENHRY, CDR2 SYGVKD, per germline. CDR3 length equals 13 residues. The ends were cut back, 6 bases at V and 8 bases at J, with 16 bases in the middle. The CDR3 spells CAIRRNQRVGYTF. The CDR3 bases are TGTGCCATCAGGAGAAACCAGCGAGTCGGCTACACCTTC.

The chain employs TRBV20-1 and TRBJ1-5; D uncertain. The CDR3 extends over 14 amino acids. The germline V gene has CDR1 DFQATT and CDR2 SNEGSKA (reference sequence). V lost 3 bases, J lost 0 bases, and 9 bases lay in between. CDR3 region: CSASPGSSNQPQHF. The DNA for the CDR3 is TGCAGTGCTAGTCCCGGCAGTAGCAATCAGCCCCAGCATTTT.

The table lists this clonotype with many counts. This sequence joins TRBV29-1 and TRBJ2-7; TRBD2 is a possible D gene (5 bases). Trimming shortened V by 1 base and J by 9 bases, and 7 bases separated the two germline ends. Germline lookup yields CDR1 SQVTM and CDR2 ANQGSEA. This CDR3 region has 10 residues. CDR3 coding DNA: TGCAGCGTTGAAGCTCGGGGGCAGTACTTC. Residues: CSVEARGQYF.

V and J are TRBV5-6 and TRBJ1-4, with D tentatively TRBD1 (5 bases). Germline-derived CDR1 and CDR2 are SGHDT and YYEEEE. V was shortened by 8 bases and J by 0 bases, with 14 bases between the two germline ends. The CDR3 loop spans 15 amino acids. CDR3 nucleotides: TGTGCCAGTCGGGACTCAAGGGCAACTAATGAAAAACTGTTTTTT. Its protein is CASRDSRATNEKLFF.

The V gene is TRBV5-6, the J gene TRBJ2-5; the D is unclear. Germline lookup yields CDR1 SGHDT and CDR2 YYEEEE. Deletions cut 2 bases from V and 0 bases from J, with 11 bases between. CDR3 length: 15 amino acids. CDR3 in DNA: TGTGCCAGCAGCTTCTGGTATCGGTACCAAGAGACCCAGTACTTC. As protein: CASSFWYRYQETQYF.

This clonotype was detected ten times or more. The chain combines TRBV12-3 or TRBV12-4 with TRBJ2-7, with D unresolved. V shed 3 bases and J shed 2 bases, with 8 bases lying between them. This CDR3 spans 13 amino acids. CDR3 DNA sequence: TGTGCCAGCAGTTTCCACGTACCCTACGAGCAGTACTTC. The encoded protein is CASSFHVPYEQYF.

Here the CDR3 reads CASSPGTTLAGELFF. The CDR3 DNA is TGTGCCAGCAGCCCCGGGACAACCCTCGCCGGGGAGCTGTTTTTT. The chain employs TRBV5-6 and TRBJ2-2; TRBD1 might be the D (6 bases). Germline CDR1 is SGHDT and CDR2 is YYEEEE. CDR3 length: 15 amino acids. V gave up 4 bases and J gave up 6 bases, with 16 bases separating them.

This clonotype was observed a handful of times. The chain uses TRBV10-3 and TRBJ1-2; 10 bases are a match to TRBD1. CDR1 and CDR2 (germline): ENHRY, SYGVKD. The V segment lost 4 bases and the J segment 7 bases; nucleotides outside the gene matches: 6. The CDR3 loop spans 14 amino acids. CDR3 sequence reads: CAISAETGGVGYTF. CDR3 coding DNA: TGTGCCATCAGTGCCGAGACAGGGGGCGTTGGCTACACCTTC.

This clonotype occurred many times. The chain joins TRBV10-3 to TRBJ2-1, with TRBD2 matching over 8 bases. Germline CDR1 ENHRY, CDR2 SYGVKD. The CDR3 has 18 residues. V lost 2 bases, J lost 1 base, and 10 bases stayed unmatched. In nucleotides, the CDR3 is TGTGCCATCAGTGAGCCCAGCGGGGGCCGACGATCCTACAATGAGCAGTTCTTC. Translated, it gives CAISEPSGGRRSYNEQFF.

This clonotype was seen more than once but under ten times. The genes are TRBV29-1 and TRBJ2-4; D ambiguous. The CDR3 runs 12 residues. The ends were cut back, 2 bases at V and 9 bases at J, with 11 bases in the middle. Germline CDR1 and CDR2: SQVTM and ANQGSEA. CDR3: CSVEWVNGIQYF. CDR3 coding DNA: TGCAGCGTTGAATGGGTCAATGGCATTCAGTACTTC.

This clonotype was seen repeatedly, ten times or more. This chain joins TRBV5-8 and TRBJ1-5; D might be TRBD1 (5 bases). Germline V gene sequence: CDR1 SGHTS, CDR2 YDEGEE. V was trimmed by 5 bases and J by 2 bases, leaving 14 bases between them. This CDR3 region has 15 residues. The DNA for the CDR3 is TGTGCCAGCAGTTCAGGGAGTTATGGCAATCAGCCCCAGCATTTT. This gives the protein CASSSGSYGNQPQHF.

In this sample, this clonotype turned up a few times. The chain is built from TRBV27 and TRBJ2-1; maybe TRBD1 (8 bases). The length of the CDR3 is 16 residues. Trimming shortened V by 5 bases and J by 5 bases, and 19 bases separated the two germline ends. From germline, CDR1 is MNHEY and CDR2 SMNVEV (reference sequence). The CDR3: CASSPQGAGAHNEQFF. In DNA form, the CDR3 reads TGTGCCAGCAGTCCGCAGGGGGCGGGAGCACACAATGAGCAGTTCTTC.

The chain is built from TRBV12-3 or TRBV12-4 and TRBJ1-2; D ambiguous. The CDR3 is 14 residues long. V lost 2 bases to trimming and J lost 4 bases, with 11 bases between them. In nucleotides, the CDR3 is TGTGCCAGCAGTTTATCAGGTCCTAGCTATGGCTACACCTTC. The encoded protein is CASSLSGPSYGYTF.

This clonotype has a handful of counts. This chain connects TRBV11-2 to TRBJ1-2; D gene ambiguous. The CDR3 spans 16 residues. Trimming stripped 5 bases from V and 7 bases from J, with 23 bases between. From germline, CDR1 is SGHAT and CDR2 FQNNGV. The CDR3 protein is CASSTAPDLGLPGYTF. The CDR3 DNA reads TGTGCCAGCAGCACGGCCCCTGATTTGGGCTTGCCTGGCTACACCTTC.

The table lists this clonotype with a few counts. The chain has TRBV11-2 and TRBJ2-1, with D possibly TRBD1 on 5 matching bases. This CDR3 has 20 amino acids. V was trimmed by 4 bases and J by 0 bases, leaving 25 bases between them. In germline, CDR1 is SGHAT, CDR2 FQNNGV. The CDR3 DNA reads as TGTGCCAGCAGCTACCCCCCTTTAATGGGGCCCGATAGCTCCTACAATGAGCAGTTCTTC. It encodes CASSYPPLMGPDSSYNEQFF. Using reference TRBV11-2 and TRBJ2-1 for the parts outside the CDR3, the full variable domain is EAGVAQSPRYKIIEKRQSVAFWCNPISGHATLYWYQQILGQGPKLLIQFQNNGVVDDSQLPKDRFSAERLKGVDSTLKIQPAKLEDSAVYLCASSYPPLMGPDSSYNEQFFGPGTRLTVL.

In this sample, this clonotype turned up once. The genes are TRBV15 and TRBJ2-5; 9 bases map to TRBD1. The CDR3 sequence is 16 residues long. Germline V gene data show CDR1 as LNHNV and CDR2 as YYDKDF (reference sequence). V shed 1 base, J shed 4 bases, and the junction held 7 bases outside the gene matches. The CDR3 bases are TGTGCCACCAGCAGAGGGTCACAGGGGGCCCCAGAGACCCAGTACTTC. Amino acids: CATSRGSQGAPETQYF.

The chain uses TRBV6-1 and TRBJ1-4, with no clear D. Trimming pared 1 base from V and 5 bases from J, leaving 8 bases between. The CDR3 consists of 14 residues. Germline lookup yields CDR1 MNHNS and CDR2 SASEGT. The CDR3 region is CASSEVGGNEKLFF. The CDR3 DNA reads as TGTGCCAGCAGTGAAGTAGGTGGAAATGAAAAACTGTTTTTT.

This chain connects TRBV27 to TRBJ1-4, with TRBD1 matching over 7 bases. The ends lost 2 bases at V and 10 bases at J; junction bases unmatched: 10. Germline lookup yields CDR1 MNHEY and CDR2 SMNVEV (reference sequence). This CDR3 is built from 15 residues. The CDR3 bases are TGTGCCAGCAGTTTACAATTAGGGGGCGCGGGAAAACTGTTTTTT. It is translated as CASSLQLGGAGKLFF. The variable domain in full, with the rest retrieved from reference TRBV27 and TRBJ1-4, is EAQVTQNPRYLITVTGKKLTVTCSQNMNHEYMSWYRQDPGLGLRQIYYSMNVEVTDKGDVPEGYKVSRKEKRNFPLILESPSPNQTSLYFCASSLQLGGAGKLFFGSGTQLSVL.

Of note for this clonotype: A clone one base away is much larger, so this may be a read error. This chain joins TRBV7-9 and TRBJ1-1, with D unclear. V lost 5 bases to trimming and J lost 0 bases, with 13 bases between them. Germline CDR1 SEHNR, CDR2 FQNEAQ (reference sequence). This CDR3 has 15 residues. The CDR3 region is CASSQPAVMNTEAFF. The CDR3 DNA sequence: TGTGCCAGCAGCCAGCCCGCAGTGATGAACACTGAAGCTTTCTTT.

There are a few counts of this clonotype. The chain uses TRBV30 and TRBJ1-1; no reliable D call. The V and J ends lost 1 base and 5 bases respectively, with 8 bases between them. The CDR3 has 12 residues. Germline CDR1 is GTSNPN and CDR2 is SVGIG (reference sequence). Here the CDR3 DNA reads TGTGCCTGGAGTGGTACAGTGACTGAAGCTTTCTTT. This translates into CAWSGTVTEAFF.

A few counts support this clonotype. This rearrangement joins TRBV25-1 to TRBJ2-5; D not resolved. CDR1 MGHDK and CDR2 SYGVNS come from the germline V gene. The CDR3 consists of 15 residues. V gave up 1 base and J gave up 5 bases, with 14 bases separating them. The CDR3 DNA sequence: TGTGCCAGCAGTGAATTAAGTAAGGGTACCGAGACCCAGTACTTC. It codes for CASSELSKGTETQYF.

This clonotype has at least ten counts. This chain uses TRBV20-1 with TRBJ2-3, with 8 bases aligning to TRBD2. After removal of 3 bases from V and 0 bases from J, the junction contained 2 bases not matched to a gene. Germline V gene data show CDR1 as DFQATT and CDR2 as SNEGSKA (reference sequence). This CDR3 is 14 amino acids long. For the CDR3, the DNA is TGCAGTGCTAGCGGCGGGGGGAGCACAGATACGCAGTATTTT. It yields the protein CSASGGGSTDTQYF.